This T cell receptor beta chain is drawn from a study of blood T cells in healthy people across ages. Study background: With template switching, about one barcoded beta molecule was captured per two T cells. Study-level findings and limits: Unsorted PBMC input precluded a conclusive naive versus antigen-experienced comparison.

A second PCR of about 7 to 12 cycles used a sample-barcoded 5' primer and a J-beta primer mix. TCRdb itself ran the 5' RACE reads through MiXCR, one entry per CDR3 protein. The table includes some 940,000 distinct CDR3 sequences, 25% to 35% detected once. Germline V lookup: CDR1 SGHTA, CDR2 FQGNSA. The V gene lost 5 bases and the J gene lost 0 bases, with 13 bases spanning the gap. CDR3 length equals 15 residues. On this clonotype itself: Its antigen is as yet unknown.

These data also formed part of another study, on T cells of mothers and their children. Per that study: Several children, together with their three healthy Caucasian mothers, made up the donors. Barcodes and 2-4 random nucleotides were added by M1S in the second PCR.

The sequencing sample was made of blood. The clonotype was recovered from a woman aged 40 to 50 in good health. This rearrangement joins TRBV7-2 to TRBJ1-2, with unresolved D. The CDR3 DNA reads TGTGCCAGCAGCGTAGGCAATGGTCCTAACTATGGCTACACCTTC. Its protein is CASSVGNGPNYGYTF.